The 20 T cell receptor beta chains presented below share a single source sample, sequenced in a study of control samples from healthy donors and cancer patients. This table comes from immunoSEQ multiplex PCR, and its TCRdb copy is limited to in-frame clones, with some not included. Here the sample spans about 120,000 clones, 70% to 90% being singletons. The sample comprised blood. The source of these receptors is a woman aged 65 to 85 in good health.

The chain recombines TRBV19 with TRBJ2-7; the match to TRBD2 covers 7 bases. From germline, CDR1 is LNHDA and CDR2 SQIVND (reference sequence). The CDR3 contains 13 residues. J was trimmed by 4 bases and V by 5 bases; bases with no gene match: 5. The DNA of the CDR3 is TGTGCCAGTAGTCTGGGGCGGGGGTACGAGCAGTACTTC. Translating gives CASSLGRGYEQYF.

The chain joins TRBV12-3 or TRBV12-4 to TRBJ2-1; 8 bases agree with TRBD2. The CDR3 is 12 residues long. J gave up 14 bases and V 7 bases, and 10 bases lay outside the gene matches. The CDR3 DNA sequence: TGTGCCAGCACCCGGGATAGCGGGGTGGAGTTCTTC. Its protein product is CASTRDSGVEFF.

CDR3 loop: CASSFPDRRNTEAFF. The CDR3 coding sequence is TGCGCCAGCAGCTTCCCCGACAGGAGGAACACTGAAGCTTTCTTT. The genes are TRBV5-1 and TRBJ1-1, with D perhaps TRBD1 (6 bases). CDR3 length: 15 residues. In germline, CDR1 is SGHRS, CDR2 YFSETQ. Trimming removed 2 bases at V and 1 base at J, with 12 bases between.

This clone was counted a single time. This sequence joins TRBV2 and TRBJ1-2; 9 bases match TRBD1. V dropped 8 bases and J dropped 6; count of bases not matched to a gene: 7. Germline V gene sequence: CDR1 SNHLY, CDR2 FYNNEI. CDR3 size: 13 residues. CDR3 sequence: CASYRGLGHGYTF. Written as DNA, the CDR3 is TGTGCCAGCTACAGGGGGCTGGGCCATGGCTACACCTTC. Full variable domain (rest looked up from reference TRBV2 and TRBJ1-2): EPEVTQTPSHQVTQMGQEVILRCVPISNHLYFYWYRQILGQKVEFLVSFYNNEISEKSEIFDDQFSVERPDGSNFTLKIRSTKLEDSAMYFCASYRGLGHGYTFGSGTRLTVV.

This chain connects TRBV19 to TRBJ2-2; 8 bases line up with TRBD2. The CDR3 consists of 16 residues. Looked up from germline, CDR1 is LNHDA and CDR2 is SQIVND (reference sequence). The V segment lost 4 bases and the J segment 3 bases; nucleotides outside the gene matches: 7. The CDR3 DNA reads TGTGCCAGTAGTACTCGGCTGCGGGGGGACACCGGGGAGCTGTTTTTT. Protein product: CASSTRLRGDTGELFF.

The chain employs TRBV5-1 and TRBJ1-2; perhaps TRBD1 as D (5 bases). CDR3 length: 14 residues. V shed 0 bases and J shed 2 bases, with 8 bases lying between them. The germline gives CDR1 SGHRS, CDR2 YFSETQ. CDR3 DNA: TGCGCCAGCAGCTTGGGGGGCGAGAACTATGGCTACACCTTC. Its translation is CASSLGGENYGYTF. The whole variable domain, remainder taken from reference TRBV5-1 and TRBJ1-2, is KAGVTQTPRYLIKTRGQQVTLSCSPISGHRSVSWYQQTPGQGLQFLFEYFSETQRNKGNFPGRFSGRQFSNSRSEMNVSTLELGDSALYLCASSLGGENYGYTFGSGTRLTVV.

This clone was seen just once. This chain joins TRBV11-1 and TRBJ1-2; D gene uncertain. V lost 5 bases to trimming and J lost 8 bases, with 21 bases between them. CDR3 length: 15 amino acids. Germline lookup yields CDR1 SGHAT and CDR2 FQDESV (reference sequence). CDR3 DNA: TGTGCCAGCAGCCCCAGATACGGCCCCAATGGAGGCTACACCTTC. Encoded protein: CASSPRYGPNGGYTF.

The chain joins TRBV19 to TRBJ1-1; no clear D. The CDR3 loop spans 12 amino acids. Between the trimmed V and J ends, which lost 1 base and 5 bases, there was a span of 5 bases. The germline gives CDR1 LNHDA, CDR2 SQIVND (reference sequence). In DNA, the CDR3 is TGTGCCAGTAGTATAGGATCAACTGAAGCTTTCTTT. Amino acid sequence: CASSIGSTEAFF.

CDR3 coding DNA: TGCGCCAGCAGCCAAGTTTATAGCACAGATACGCAGTATTTT. It specifies CASSQVYSTDTQYF. The J gene is TRBJ2-3, the V gene TRBV4-1; D uncertain. The ends were cut back, 1 base at V and 0 bases at J, with 5 bases in the middle. The CDR3 sequence is 14 residues long. Germline assignment: CDR1 MGHRA and CDR2 YSYEKL.

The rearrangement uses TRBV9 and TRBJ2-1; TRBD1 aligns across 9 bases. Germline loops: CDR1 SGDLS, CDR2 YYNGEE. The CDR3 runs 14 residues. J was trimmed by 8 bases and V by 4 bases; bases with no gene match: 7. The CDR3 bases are TGTGCCAGCAGCTTGACAGGGGGGGTGGATGAGCAGTTCTTC. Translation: CASSLTGGVDEQFF.

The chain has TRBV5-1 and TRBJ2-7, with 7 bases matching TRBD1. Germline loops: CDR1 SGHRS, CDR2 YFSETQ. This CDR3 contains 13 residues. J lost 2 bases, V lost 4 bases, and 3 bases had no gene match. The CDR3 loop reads CASSPGQTYEQYF. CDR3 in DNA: TGCGCCAGCAGCCCGGGACAGACCTACGAGCAGTACTTC.

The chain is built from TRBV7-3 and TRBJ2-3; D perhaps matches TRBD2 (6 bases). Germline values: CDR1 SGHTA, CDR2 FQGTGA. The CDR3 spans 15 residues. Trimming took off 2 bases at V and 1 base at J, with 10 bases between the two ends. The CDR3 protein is CASSLGASGTDTQYF. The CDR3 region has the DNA TGTGCCAGCAGCTTAGGGGCTAGCGGCACAGATACGCAGTATTTT.

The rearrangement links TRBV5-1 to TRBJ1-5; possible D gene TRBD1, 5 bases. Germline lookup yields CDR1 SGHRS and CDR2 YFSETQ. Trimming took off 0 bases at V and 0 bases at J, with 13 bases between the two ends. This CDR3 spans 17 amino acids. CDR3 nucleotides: TGCGCCAGCAGCTTGGGTTACCCCGGGGGTAGCAATCAGCCCCAGCATTTT. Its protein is CASSLGYPGGSNQPQHF.

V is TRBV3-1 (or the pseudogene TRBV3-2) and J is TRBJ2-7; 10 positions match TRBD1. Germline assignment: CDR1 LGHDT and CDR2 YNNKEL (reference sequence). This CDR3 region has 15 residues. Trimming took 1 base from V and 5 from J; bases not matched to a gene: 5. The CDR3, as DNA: TGTGCCAGCAGCCAAGGGGACAGGGGTGACCACGAGCAGTACTTC. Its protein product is CASSQGDRGDHEQYF.

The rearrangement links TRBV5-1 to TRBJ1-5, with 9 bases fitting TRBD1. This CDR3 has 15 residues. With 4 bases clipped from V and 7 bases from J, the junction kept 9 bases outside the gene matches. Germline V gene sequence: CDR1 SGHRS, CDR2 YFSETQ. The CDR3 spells CASSPGQGMGQPQHF. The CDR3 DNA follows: TGCGCCAGCAGCCCAGGACAGGGGATGGGGCAGCCCCAGCATTTT.

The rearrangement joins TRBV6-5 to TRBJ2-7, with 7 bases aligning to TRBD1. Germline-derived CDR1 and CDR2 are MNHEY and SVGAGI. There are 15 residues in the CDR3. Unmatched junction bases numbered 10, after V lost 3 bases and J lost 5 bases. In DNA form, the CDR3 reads TGTGCCAGCAGTTATCTTGGACAGGCCAGGCACGAGCAGTACTTC. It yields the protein CASSYLGQARHEQYF.

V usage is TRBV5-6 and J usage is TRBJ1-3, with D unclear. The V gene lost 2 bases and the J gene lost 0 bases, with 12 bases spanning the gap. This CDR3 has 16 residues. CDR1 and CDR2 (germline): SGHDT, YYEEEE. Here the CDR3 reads CASSFSPGPSGNTIYF. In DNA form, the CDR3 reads TGTGCCAGCAGCTTCTCCCCTGGACCCTCTGGAAACACCATATATTTT. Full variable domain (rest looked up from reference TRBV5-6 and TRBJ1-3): DAGVTQSPTHLIKTRGQQVTLRCSPKSGHDTVSWYQQALGQGPQFIFQYYEEEERQRGNFPDRFSGHQFPNYSSELNVNALLLGDSALYLCASSFSPGPSGNTIYFGEGSWLTVV.

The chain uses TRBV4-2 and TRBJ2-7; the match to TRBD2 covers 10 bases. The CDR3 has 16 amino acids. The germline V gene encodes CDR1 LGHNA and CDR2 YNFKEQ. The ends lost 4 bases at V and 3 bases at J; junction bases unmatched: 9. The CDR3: CASSPLSGGGFYEQYF. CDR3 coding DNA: TGTGCCAGCAGCCCACTAAGCGGGGGGGGATTCTACGAGCAGTACTTC.

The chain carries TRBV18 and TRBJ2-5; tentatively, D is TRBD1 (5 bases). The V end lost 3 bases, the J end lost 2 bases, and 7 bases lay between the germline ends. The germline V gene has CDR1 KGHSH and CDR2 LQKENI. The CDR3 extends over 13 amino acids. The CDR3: CASSPRQQETQYF. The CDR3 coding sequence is TGTGCCAGCTCACCCCGACAGCAAGAGACCCAGTACTTC.

As DNA, the CDR3 is TGTGCCAGCTCACCCATCCAGGGCCAGAACACTGAAGCTTTCTTT. Residues: CASSPIQGQNTEAFF. The chain couples TRBV18 to TRBJ1-1; tentatively, D is TRBD1 (5 bases). The V end lost 3 bases, the J end lost 1 base, and 12 bases lay between the germline ends. Germline loops: CDR1 KGHSH, CDR2 LQKENI. The CDR3 totals 15 residues. The full variable domain, its missing parts supplied by reference TRBV18 and TRBJ1-1, is NAGVMQNPRHLVRRRGQEARLRCSPMKGHSHVYWYRQLPEEGLKFMVYLQKENIIDESGMPKERFSAEFPKEGPSILRIQQVVRGDSAAYFCASSPIQGQNTEAFFGQGTRLTVV.